This entry features one T cell receptor (beta chain) sequence. Its specificity is unknown. The naive CD8 subset, CD45RO-negative cells positively selected for CCR7, excluded terminally differentiated effector memory CD45RA+ cells. The record originates from a study of shared clonotypes between healthy human individuals. Study background: A donor's plate count was three for CD4 naive and three for CD4 memory; CD8 naive had two and CD8 memory one. Study outcomes and limitations: Genetic and exposure-history diversity was limited by the small donor number.

The run depth of the assay was deep. For sorted subsets, about 190 ng DNA per replicate equaled 30,000 or so T cell genomes. Here immunoSEQ multiplex PCR was the method, and the copy in TCRdb shows in-frame clones only, minus some. The sample lists roughly 850,000 clones, 90% to 98% seen once, with less than 0.25% in the top ten. This CDR3 is 15 amino acids long. Germline V gene sequence: CDR1 SGDLS, CDR2 YYNGEE. The ends were cut back, 0 bases at V and 0 bases at J, with 9 bases in the middle. The material sequenced was naive CD8+ T cells sorted from blood. This sequence originates from a young man in good health. The chain is built from TRBV9 and TRBJ2-5; no clear D gene. As DNA, the CDR3 is TGTGCCAGCAGCGTAGGTACCGACTACCAAGAGACCCAGTACTTC. Translated: CASSVGTDYQETQYF.